This is a list of T cell receptor beta chains from one sample in a study of blood T cell repertoires in COVID-19. The repertoire was sequenced with immunoSEQ multiplex PCR; TCRdb's copy has only in-frame clones and lacks some. The sample yields 120,000 to 150,000 clones, about 82% seen once. Sequenced: peripheral blood. These receptors were collected from a man over 45 with acute or convalescent COVID-19. Both conserved end residues are part of each CDR3. The order of the fields is D gene, V gene, CDR3 protein. A D gene is named only where the DNA matches it firmly.

d_call: TRBD1; v_call: TRBV6-5; cdr3_aa: CASRRQGSDTQYF
d_call: TRBD2; v_call: TRBV19; cdr3_aa: CASSLSGTSFYEQYF
d_call: NA; v_call: TRBV6-2/TRBV6-3; cdr3_aa: CASSYGRVSNQPQHF
d_call: NA; v_call: TRBV18; cdr3_aa: CASSPTSGQHYEQYF
d_call: NA; v_call: TRBV7-8; cdr3_aa: CASSAYRVQPQHF
d_call: NA; v_call: TRBV10-3; cdr3_aa: CATLAGTSTDTQYF
d_call: NA; v_call: TRBV27; cdr3_aa: CASSFDRLALETQYF
d_call: TRBD1; v_call: TRBV6-5; cdr3_aa: CASSYGTVRDTQYF
d_call: NA; v_call: TRBV10-1; cdr3_aa: CASSQDRNRNGYTF
d_call: NA; v_call: TRBV27; cdr3_aa: CASSGRFGNSPLHF
d_call: NA; v_call: TRBV28; cdr3_aa: CASSLGVTEAFF
d_call: NA; v_call: TRBV10-3; cdr3_aa: CAISESSYEQYF
d_call: TRBD1; v_call: TRBV7-9; cdr3_aa: CASSWRTGSIYEQYF
d_call: TRBD2; v_call: TRBV9; cdr3_aa: CASSPGTSGDLPVQFF
d_call: NA; v_call: TRBV5-8; cdr3_aa: CASSFGQLLGDTQYF
d_call: TRBD1; v_call: TRBV6-4; cdr3_aa: CASSGGTETTYEQYF
d_call: NA; v_call: TRBV23-1; cdr3_aa: CASSQSHRTTDSAYF
d_call: TRBD2; v_call: TRBV10-1; cdr3_aa: CASNPGTSGAYNEQFF
d_call: NA; v_call: TRBV29-1; cdr3_aa: CSVLTGTDTQYF
d_call: NA; v_call: TRBV27; cdr3_aa: CASSPGFMGLTEAFF
d_call: TRBD1; v_call: TRBV5-1; cdr3_aa: CASSWDRGPYGYTF
d_call: NA; v_call: TRBV9; cdr3_aa: CASSVDASSTDTQYF
d_call: NA; v_call: TRBV25-1; cdr3_aa: CASSAQGWTEAFF
d_call: NA; v_call: TRBV5-6; cdr3_aa: CASSLDLGWNSPLHF
d_call: NA; v_call: TRBV5-1; cdr3_aa: CASSLESGRAEAFF
d_call: TRBD1; v_call: TRBV12-3/TRBV12-4; cdr3_aa: CASRETGGYGYTF
d_call: NA; v_call: TRBV7-9; cdr3_aa: CASSLDGVGGYTF
d_call: TRBD1; v_call: TRBV7-3; cdr3_aa: CASSKMGQAEETQYF
d_call: TRBD1; v_call: TRBV28; cdr3_aa: CASRPWTGPYSNQPQHF
d_call: TRBD1; v_call: TRBV7-9; cdr3_aa: CASSETGMDTEAFF
d_call: NA; v_call: TRBV25-1; cdr3_aa: CASSDDGGRVAGYGYTF
d_call: TRBD1; v_call: TRBV6-5; cdr3_aa: CASILTGVTEAFF
d_call: TRBD2; v_call: TRBV6-5; cdr3_aa: CASGGSGMGEQYF
d_call: NA; v_call: TRBV13; cdr3_aa: CASSLPNTDTQYF
d_call: NA; v_call: TRBV4-1; cdr3_aa: CASSQERQGSGNQPQHF
d_call: NA; v_call: TRBV7-9; cdr3_aa: CASSFGNYQPQHF
d_call: TRBD1; v_call: TRBV4-1; cdr3_aa: CASAQGALAEAFF
d_call: TRBD1; v_call: TRBV6-1; cdr3_aa: CASSETGAAPLHF
d_call: TRBD2; v_call: TRBV28; cdr3_aa: CASTGLAGGRSSYNEQFF
d_call: NA; v_call: TRBV2; cdr3_aa: CASSQRDTNTYEQYF
d_call: TRBD1; v_call: TRBV6-5; cdr3_aa: CASSRDRAYEQYF
d_call: TRBD1; v_call: TRBV11-3; cdr3_aa: CASSFRQGQETQYF
d_call: NA; v_call: TRBV4-2; cdr3_aa: CASSQEVRGGSRLHNEQFF
d_call: TRBD1; v_call: TRBV14; cdr3_aa: CASSPRQGAGNTEAFF
d_call: NA; v_call: TRBV4-1; cdr3_aa: CASSQVVLLTEAFF
d_call: TRBD2; v_call: TRBV5-1; cdr3_aa: CASSLGSGGRIDEQFF
d_call: NA; v_call: TRBV11-3; cdr3_aa: CASSSRVSNEQFF
d_call: TRBD1; v_call: TRBV6-2/TRBV6-3; cdr3_aa: CASSHPGQGTFYSNQPQHF
d_call: TRBD1; v_call: TRBV3-1/TRBV3-2; cdr3_aa: CASSQGAIEKLFF
d_call: NA; v_call: TRBV11-2; cdr3_aa: CASSSRSTGTNEKLFF
d_call: NA; v_call: TRBV3-1/TRBV3-2; cdr3_aa: CASSLPGSPLHF